The source of this T cell receptor beta chain is a study of Ad26.COV2.S vaccination and SARS-CoV-2 variants. Germline assignment: CDR1 SGHNT and CDR2 YENEEA. The CDR3 spans 14 residues. V dropped 3 bases and J dropped 0 bases, with 7 bases sitting between them. Clones were read by immunoSEQ multiplex PCR, and TCRdb kept only the in-frame ones, dropping some. The table lists a few hundred thousand clones, 89% of them singletons. Treatment in this sample: 19 received Ad26.COV2.S at low or high dose, single or two shots; 5 received placebo; per-sample allocation not given. Day 63 following the first vaccine or placebo injection was when the samples were taken.

The receptor's source is a person between 18 and 65 years old who received the Ad26.COV2.S COVID-19 vaccine or a placebo. This chain links TRBV11-3 with TRBJ2-3; D is undetermined. The starting material was peripheral blood, obtained in a trial of Ad26.COV2.S vaccine versus placebo. In DNA form, the CDR3 reads TGTGCCAGCAGCTTCCAGCCTAGCACAGATACGCAGTATTTT. Encoded protein: CASSFQPSTDTQYF.